This T cell receptor (beta chain) was identified in a study of cytomegalovirus exposure and HLA in healthy donors. The PCR contained 60 Vbeta and 13 Jbeta primers. Clones were read by immunoSEQ multiplex PCR, and TCRdb kept only the in-frame ones, dropping some. The sample includes about 130,000 clones, over 75% of them seen just once. Regarding the study as a whole: Later, an analysis showed that TCR beta chains associated with HLA were more clonally expanded than others that were equally common. In a later analysis, common viral pathogens appeared linked to several of the most significant clusters. Specificity of a few CMV-associated chains for CMV antigens was verified in vitro. For most TCR beta V segments, an earlier analysis put the productive rate at about 87% or about 30% of the time.

The V gene's germline CDR1 is SGHVS and CDR2 FQNEAQ. This CDR3 spans 12 amino acids. Remarks on this clone: As yet, its antigen is unknown. A junction boundary mismatches the germline segment, possibly from a read error.

The sequenced sample was PBMCs. This chain connects TRBV7-8 to TRBJ2-7; 8 bases map to TRBD1. The receptor comes from a man younger than 45 in good health and CMV-seronegative. The CDR3 protein is CASSLSDRADHF. Written as DNA, the CDR3 is TGTGCCAGCAGCTTATCGGACAGGGCCGATCACTTC.